The 14 T cell receptor beta chains listed next were all sequenced from one sample in a study of T-cell reconstitution after alpha-beta-depleted transplantation in children. Preparation of the TCRbeta library involved a method that used unique molecular identifiers. TCRdb ran MiXCR on the PCR reads and lists one entry per CDR3 protein. The sample carries hundreds of thousands of distinct CDR3 sequences, 9.5% to 15% recorded once. The sample in question was PBMCs from the stem cell graft donor, obtained from the stem cell graft. The source is a human donor who donated a stem cell graft to a child with acute lymphoblastic leukemia.

This clonotype appeared many times. The CDR3 bases are TGTGCCAGCAGTCTGAGGGACACCATATATTTT. Translating gives CASSLRDTIYF. The gene calls are TRBV3-1 and TRBJ1-3; D gene unclear. V dropped 6 bases and J dropped 8 bases, with 8 bases sitting between them. The CDR3 contains 11 residues. CDR1 and CDR2 from the germline V gene are LGHDT and YNNKEL (reference sequence).

This clonotype has ten or more counts. The chain has TRBV28 and TRBJ1-5; TRBD1 aligns across 10 bases. CDR3 length: 17 amino acids. The germline V gene has CDR1 MDHEN and CDR2 SYDVKM. Trimming removed 5 bases from V and 4 bases from J; junction bases left unmatched: 11. The CDR3 sequence: CASSPRQGALGNQPQHF. DNA of the CDR3: TGTGCCAGCAGTCCGAGACAGGGGGCTTTAGGGAATCAGCCCCAGCATTTT.

The chain recombines TRBV15 with TRBJ2-2, with D tentatively TRBD1 or TRBD2 (5 bases each). The CDR3 loop spans 15 amino acids. The V end was cut by 0 bases, the J end by 7 bases, with 12 bases between. Germline V gives CDR1 LNHNV, CDR2 YYDKDF (reference sequence). The CDR3 region is CATSREMRGGGELFF. For the CDR3, the DNA is TGTGCCACCAGCAGAGAAATGAGGGGCGGCGGGGAGCTGTTTTTT.

This clonotype has more than one count but fewer than ten. The chain uses TRBV21-1 and TRBJ2-3; TRBD2, the table's D call, was not compared with the DNA. TRBV21-1 is given as a pseudogene. The CDR3 loop spans 17 amino acids. In DNA, the CDR3 is TGTGCCAGCAGCAAAGGGCGCGGCGGGGTAGGCACAGATACGCAGTATTTT. Amino acids: CASSKGRGGVGTDTQYF.

This clonotype showed up many times. The chain is built from TRBV3-1 and TRBJ2-7, with D perhaps matching TRBD1 or TRBD2 (5 bases each). Germline V gives CDR1 LGHDT, CDR2 YNNKEL (reference sequence). The CDR3 runs to 15 residues. The V gene lost 4 bases and the J gene lost 2 bases, with 15 bases spanning the gap. CDR3 in DNA: TGTGCCAGCAGCCGGGACCTTTTACAAGCCTACGAGCAGTACTTC. The encoded protein is CASSRDLLQAYEQYF.

This clonotype showed up many times. This chain joins TRBV20-1 and TRBJ1-2; D may be TRBD1 (6 bases). CDR1 is DFQATT and CDR2 is SNEGSKA in the germline V gene (reference sequence). The V and J ends lost 6 bases and 3 bases respectively, with 11 bases between them. CDR3 length equals 12 residues. The CDR3 DNA is TGCAGTGCAGGGGGTGTTGACTATGGCTACACCTTC. Protein sequence: CSAGGVDYGYTF.

This clonotype has at least ten counts. The chain links TRBV29-1 to TRBJ2-7, with TRBD2 matching 10 bases. The V and J ends lost 7 bases and 4 bases, in that order; junction bases with no gene match: 7. Germline V gene sequence: CDR1 SQVTM, CDR2 ANQGSEA. The CDR3 is 13 amino acids. For the CDR3, the DNA is TGCAGCGCCCTAGCGGGAGTTGTATACGAGCAGTACTTC. Protein: CSALAGVVYEQYF.

The CDR3 DNA is TGTGCCAGTAGTGAAACAGGTGACACCGGGGAGCTGTTTTTT. Translation: CASSETGDTGELFF. V and J are TRBV19 and TRBJ2-2; possibly TRBD1 for D (5 bases). The CDR3 sequence is 14 residues long. Trimming shortened V by 5 bases and J by 3 bases, and 10 bases separated the two germline ends. CDR1 is LNHDA and CDR2 is SQIVND in the germline V gene (reference sequence). The whole variable domain, filled in from reference TRBV19 and TRBJ2-2, reads DGGITQSPKYLFRKEGQNVTLSCEQNLNHDAMYWYRQDPGQGLRLIYYSQIVNDFQKGDIAEGYSVSREKKESFPLTVTSAQKNPTAFYLCASSETGDTGELFFGEGSRLTVL.

This clonotype came up many times. The chain links TRBV20-1 to TRBJ2-3; the match to TRBD2 covers 7 bases. CDR3 length: 15 amino acids. The germline gives CDR1 DFQATT, CDR2 SNEGSKA (reference sequence). The junction had 5 bases not matched to a gene; V was cut back by 2 bases and J by 0 bases. DNA of the CDR3: TGCAGTGCTAGATCACCAGCGGGGAGCACAGATACGCAGTATTTT. Translated, it gives CSARSPAGSTDTQYF.

This clonotype was seen a few times. The chain is built from TRBV28 and TRBJ1-1; no clear D. The CDR3 totals 13 residues. From germline, CDR1 is MDHEN and CDR2 SYDVKM. Between the trimmed V and J ends, which lost 5 bases and 1 base, there was a span of 8 bases. In nucleotides, the CDR3 is TGTGCCAGCAGTCACCGACAGAACACTGAAGCTTTCTTT. It yields the protein CASSHRQNTEAFF.

This clonotype has ten or more counts. V is TRBV7-2 and J is TRBJ2-3; the match to TRBD2 covers 12 bases. This CDR3 spans 16 amino acids. After removal of 0 bases from V and 7 bases from J, the junction contained 5 bases not matched to a gene. Germline V CDR1 and CDR2: SGHTA, FQGNSA. CDR3 region: CASSLAQLAGGNTQYF. The CDR3 DNA sequence: TGTGCCAGCAGCTTAGCGCAACTAGCGGGGGGAAATACGCAGTATTTT.

This clonotype was seen many times. The J gene is TRBJ1-2, the V gene TRBV7-2, with TRBD1 matching 8 bases. The J segment lost 3 bases and the V segment lost 5 bases, leaving 5 bases of the junction unmatched. The germline CDR1 and CDR2 sequences are SGHTA and FQGNSA. There are 14 residues in the CDR3. CDR3 protein: CASSADRGDYGYTF. For the CDR3, the DNA is TGTGCCAGCAGCGCCGACAGGGGAGACTATGGCTACACCTTC.

This clonotype turned up a few times. The genes are TRBV7-9 and TRBJ2-2; the D call may be TRBD1 or TRBD2 (5 bases each). Germline V gene data show CDR1 as SEHNR and CDR2 as FQNEAQ (reference sequence). The CDR3 is 17 amino acids. The ends were cut back, 4 bases at V and 0 bases at J, with 15 bases in the middle. CDR3 bases: TGTGCCAGCAGCTCCCCCTTGTGGGGGTCGAACACCGGGGAGCTGTTTTTT. This codes for CASSSPLWGSNTGELFF.

This clonotype was observed at least ten times. The chain is built from TRBV5-1 and TRBJ1-2; 10 bases fit TRBD1. Trimming removed 3 bases from V and 6 bases from J; junction bases left unmatched: 5. The CDR3 has 14 residues. Germline V CDR1 and CDR2: SGHRS, YFSETQ. The CDR3 bases are TGCGCCAGCAGCTGGGGGACAGGGGATAATGGCTACACCTTC. Protein product: CASSWGTGDNGYTF.